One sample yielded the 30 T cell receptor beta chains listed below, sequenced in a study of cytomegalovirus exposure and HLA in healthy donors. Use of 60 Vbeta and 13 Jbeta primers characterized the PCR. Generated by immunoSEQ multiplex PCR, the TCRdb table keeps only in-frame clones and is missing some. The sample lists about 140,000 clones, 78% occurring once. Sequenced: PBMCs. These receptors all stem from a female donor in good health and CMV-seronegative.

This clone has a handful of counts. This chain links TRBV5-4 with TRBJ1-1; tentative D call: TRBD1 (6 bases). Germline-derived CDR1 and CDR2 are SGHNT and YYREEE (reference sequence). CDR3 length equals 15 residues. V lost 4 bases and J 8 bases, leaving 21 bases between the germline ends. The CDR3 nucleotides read TGTGCCAGCAGCCCCAACACCGGGACACTCCGAGAAGCTTTCTTT. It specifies CASSPNTGTLREAFF.

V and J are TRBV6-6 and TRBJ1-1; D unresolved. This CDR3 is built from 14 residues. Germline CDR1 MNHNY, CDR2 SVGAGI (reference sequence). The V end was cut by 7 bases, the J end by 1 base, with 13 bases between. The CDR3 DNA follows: TGTGCCAGCATCCGACGGGGATCGAACACTGAAGCTTTCTTT. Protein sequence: CASIRRGSNTEAFF.

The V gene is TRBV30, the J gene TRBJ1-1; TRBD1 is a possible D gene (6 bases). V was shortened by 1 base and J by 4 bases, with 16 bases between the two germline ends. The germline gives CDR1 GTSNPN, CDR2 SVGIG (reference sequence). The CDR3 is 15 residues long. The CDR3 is CAWSDPRGGSTEAFF. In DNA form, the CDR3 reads TGTGCCTGGAGTGACCCCAGGGGCGGATCCACTGAAGCTTTCTTT. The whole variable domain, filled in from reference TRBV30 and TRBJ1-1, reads SQTIHQWPATLVQPVGSPLSLECTVEGTSNPNLYWYRQAAGRGLQLLFYSVGIGQISSEVPQNLSASRPQDRQFILSSKKLLLSDSGFYLCAWSDPRGGSTEAFFGQGTRLTVV.

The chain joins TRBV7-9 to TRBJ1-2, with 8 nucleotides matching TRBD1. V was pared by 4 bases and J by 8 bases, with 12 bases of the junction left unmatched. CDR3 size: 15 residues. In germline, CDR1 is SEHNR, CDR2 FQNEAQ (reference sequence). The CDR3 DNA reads TGTGCCAGCAGCTCCGGACAGGGAAGGTTCGGGGGCTACACCTTC. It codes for CASSSGQGRFGGYTF.

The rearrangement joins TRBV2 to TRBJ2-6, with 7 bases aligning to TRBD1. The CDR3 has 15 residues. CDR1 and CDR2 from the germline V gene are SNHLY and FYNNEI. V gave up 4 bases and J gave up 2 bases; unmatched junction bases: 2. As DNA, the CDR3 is TGTGCCAGCAGTGTCACAGGGGCTGGGGCCAACGTCCTGACTTTC. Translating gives CASSVTGAGANVLTF.

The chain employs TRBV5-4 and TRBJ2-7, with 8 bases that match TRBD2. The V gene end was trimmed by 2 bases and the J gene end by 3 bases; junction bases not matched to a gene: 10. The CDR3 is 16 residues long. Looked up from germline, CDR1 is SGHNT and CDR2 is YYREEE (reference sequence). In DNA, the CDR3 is TGTGCCAGCAGCTTCGGGGGGGGATTTAACCTCTACGAGCAGTACTTC. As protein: CASSFGGGFNLYEQYF.

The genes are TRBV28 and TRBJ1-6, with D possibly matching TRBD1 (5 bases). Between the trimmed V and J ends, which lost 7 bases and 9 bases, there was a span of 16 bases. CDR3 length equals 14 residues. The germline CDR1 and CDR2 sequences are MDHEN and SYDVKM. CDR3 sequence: CASIFQGGGSPLHF. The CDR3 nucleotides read TGTGCCAGCATATTTCAGGGAGGCGGTTCACCCCTCCACTTT.

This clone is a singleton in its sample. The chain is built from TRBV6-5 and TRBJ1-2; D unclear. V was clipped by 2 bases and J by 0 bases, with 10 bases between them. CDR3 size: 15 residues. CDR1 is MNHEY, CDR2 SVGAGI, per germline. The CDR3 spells CASSYRGHSNYGYTF. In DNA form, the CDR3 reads TGTGCCAGCAGTTACCGAGGCCATTCTAACTATGGCTACACCTTC.

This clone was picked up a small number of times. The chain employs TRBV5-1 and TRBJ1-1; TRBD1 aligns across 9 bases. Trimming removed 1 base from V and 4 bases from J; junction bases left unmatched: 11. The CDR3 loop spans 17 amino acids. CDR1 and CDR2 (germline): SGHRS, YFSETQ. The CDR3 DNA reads TGCGCCAGCAGCTTGACAGGGGGCGACCCTGTTGGCACTGAAGCTTTCTTT. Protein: CASSLTGGDPVGTEAFF.

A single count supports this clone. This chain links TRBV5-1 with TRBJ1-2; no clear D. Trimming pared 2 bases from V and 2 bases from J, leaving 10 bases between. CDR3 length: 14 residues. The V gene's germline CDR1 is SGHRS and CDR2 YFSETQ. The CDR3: CASSFGSGNYGYTF. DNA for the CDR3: TGCGCCAGCAGCTTCGGGTCGGGGAACTATGGCTACACCTTC.

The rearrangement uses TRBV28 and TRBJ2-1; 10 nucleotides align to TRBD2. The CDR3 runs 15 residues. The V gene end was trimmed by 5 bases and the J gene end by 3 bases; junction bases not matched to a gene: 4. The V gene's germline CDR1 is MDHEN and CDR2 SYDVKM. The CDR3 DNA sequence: TGTGCCAGCAGTCCTAGCGGGAGTGGCTACAATGAGCAGTTCTTC. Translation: CASSPSGSGYNEQFF. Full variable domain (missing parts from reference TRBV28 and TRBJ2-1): DVKVTQSSRYLVKRTGEKVFLECVQDMDHENMFWYRQDPGLGLRLIYFSYDVKMKEKGDIPEGYSVSREKKERFSLILESASTNQTSMYLCASSPSGSGYNEQFFGPGTRLTVL.

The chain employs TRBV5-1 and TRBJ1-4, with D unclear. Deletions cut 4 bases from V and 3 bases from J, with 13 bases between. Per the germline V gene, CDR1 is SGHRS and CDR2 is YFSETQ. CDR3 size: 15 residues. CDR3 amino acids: CASSPNRVANEKLFF. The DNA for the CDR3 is TGCGCCAGCAGCCCGAACCGGGTCGCTAATGAAAAACTGTTTTTT.

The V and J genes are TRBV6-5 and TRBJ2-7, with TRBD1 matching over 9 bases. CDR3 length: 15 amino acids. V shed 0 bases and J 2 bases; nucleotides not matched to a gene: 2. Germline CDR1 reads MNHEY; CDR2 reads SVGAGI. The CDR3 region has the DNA TGTGCCAGCAGTTACTCGGGACAGGGTCCCTACGAGCAGTACTTC. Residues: CASSYSGQGPYEQYF.

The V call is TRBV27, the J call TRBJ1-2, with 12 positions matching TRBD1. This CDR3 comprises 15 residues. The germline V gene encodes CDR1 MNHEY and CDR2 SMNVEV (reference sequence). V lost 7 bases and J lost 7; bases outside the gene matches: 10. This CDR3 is CASKIPGQGAGGYTF. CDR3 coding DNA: TGTGCCAGCAAAATACCGGGACAGGGGGCGGGTGGCTACACCTTC.

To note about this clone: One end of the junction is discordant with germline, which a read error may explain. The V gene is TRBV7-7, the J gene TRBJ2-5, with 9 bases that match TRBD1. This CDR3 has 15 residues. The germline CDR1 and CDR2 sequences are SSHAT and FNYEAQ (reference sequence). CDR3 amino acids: CASSSVTGGQETQYF. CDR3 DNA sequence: TGTGCTAGCAGCTCGGTGACAGGGGGCCAAGAGACCCAGTACTTC.

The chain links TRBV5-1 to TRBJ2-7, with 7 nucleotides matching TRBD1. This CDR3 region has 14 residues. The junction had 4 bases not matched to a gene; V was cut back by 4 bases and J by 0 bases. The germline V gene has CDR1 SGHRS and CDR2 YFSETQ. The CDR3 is CASSRDSSSYEQYF. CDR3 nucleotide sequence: TGCGCCAGCAGCCGGGACAGTTCCTCCTACGAGCAGTACTTC.

CDR3 nucleotides: TGTGCCAGCAGGCCTCGTCTAGCATCGTGGTTCGAGCAGTACTTC. Translation gives CASRPRLASWFEQYF. The J gene is TRBJ2-7, the V gene TRBV27; D is perhaps TRBD2 (5 bases). The CDR3 extends over 15 amino acids. Germline loops: CDR1 MNHEY, CDR2 SMNVEV (reference sequence). V gave up 6 bases and J gave up 6 bases, with 21 bases separating them.

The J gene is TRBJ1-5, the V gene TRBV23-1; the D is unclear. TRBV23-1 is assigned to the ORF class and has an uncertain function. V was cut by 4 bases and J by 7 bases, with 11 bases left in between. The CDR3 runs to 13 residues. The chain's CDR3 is CASSPSEAQPQHF. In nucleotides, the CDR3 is TGCGCCAGCAGTCCTAGTGAGGCGCAGCCCCAGCATTTT.

This CDR3 reads CATSTYPRRGHNEQFF. The CDR3 DNA is TGTGCCACCAGCACCTACCCCCGGAGGGGGCACAATGAGCAGTTCTTC. The J gene is TRBJ2-1, the V gene TRBV15, with D tentatively TRBD1 (7 bases). Germline V gives CDR1 LNHNV, CDR2 YYDKDF (reference sequence). This CDR3 comprises 16 residues. Trimming removed 4 bases at V and 5 bases at J, with 18 bases between.

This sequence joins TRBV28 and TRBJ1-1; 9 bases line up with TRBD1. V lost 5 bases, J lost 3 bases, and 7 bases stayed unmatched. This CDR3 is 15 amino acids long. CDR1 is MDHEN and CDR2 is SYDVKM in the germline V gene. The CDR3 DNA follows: TGTGCCAGCAGTACAGGGGGCCGGGGGGACACTGAAGCTTTCTTT. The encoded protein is CASSTGGRGDTEAFF.

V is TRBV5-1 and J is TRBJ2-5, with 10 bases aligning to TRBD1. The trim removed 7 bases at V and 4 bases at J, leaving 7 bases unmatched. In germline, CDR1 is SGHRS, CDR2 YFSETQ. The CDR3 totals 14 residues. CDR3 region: CASGPGQGGETQYF. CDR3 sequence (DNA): TGCGCCAGCGGACCTGGACAGGGGGGAGAGACCCAGTACTTC.

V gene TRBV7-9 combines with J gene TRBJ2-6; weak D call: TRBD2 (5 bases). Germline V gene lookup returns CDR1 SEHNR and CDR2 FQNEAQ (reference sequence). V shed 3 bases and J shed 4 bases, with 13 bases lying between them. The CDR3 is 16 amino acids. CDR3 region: CASSFSLDSGANVLTF. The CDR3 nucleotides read TGTGCCAGCAGCTTCTCGTTGGACTCCGGGGCCAACGTCCTGACTTTC.

The CDR3 nucleotides are TGTGCCAGCAGTTTTTCGGGTAGCAATCAGCCCCAGCATTTT. It yields the protein CASSFSGSNQPQHF. This chain connects TRBV28 to TRBJ1-5; D is unclear. Between the trimmed V and J ends, which lost 3 bases and 0 bases, there was a span of 6 bases. The CDR3 is 14 amino acids. Germline loops: CDR1 MDHEN, CDR2 SYDVKM.

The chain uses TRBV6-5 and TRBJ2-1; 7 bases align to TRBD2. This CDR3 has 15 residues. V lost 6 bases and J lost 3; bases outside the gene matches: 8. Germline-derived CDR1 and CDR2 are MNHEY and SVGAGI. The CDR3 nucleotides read TGTGCCAGCAGCCGAAGCGGGACCAACTACAATGAGCAGTTCTTC. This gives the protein CASSRSGTNYNEQFF.

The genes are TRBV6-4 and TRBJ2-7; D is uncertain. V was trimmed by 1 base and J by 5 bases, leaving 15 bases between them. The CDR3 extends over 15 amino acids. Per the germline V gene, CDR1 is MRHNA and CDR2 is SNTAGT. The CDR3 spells CASSDYVRTADEQYF. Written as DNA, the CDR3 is TGTGCCAGCAGTGACTACGTTCGCACGGCGGACGAGCAGTACTTC.

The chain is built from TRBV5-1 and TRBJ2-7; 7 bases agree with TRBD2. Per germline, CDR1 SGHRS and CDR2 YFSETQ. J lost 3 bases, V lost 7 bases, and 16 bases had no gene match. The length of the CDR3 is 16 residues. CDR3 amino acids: CASCPTLAGDFYEQYF. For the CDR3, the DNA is TGCGCCAGCTGCCCCACATTGGCGGGAGACTTCTACGAGCAGTACTTC.

The CDR3 region is CASSPAGAGVNTEAFF. The CDR3 DNA is TGTGCCAGCTCACCCGCGGGGGCGGGGGTGAACACTGAAGCTTTCTTT. The J gene is TRBJ1-1, the V gene TRBV18; the D gene is possibly TRBD1 (6 bases). Trimming left V 3 bases short and J 0 bases short, with 14 bases between. Looked up from germline, CDR1 is KGHSH and CDR2 is LQKENI. CDR3 size: 16 residues.

This chain's CDR3 is CASSSTASWGYTF. The CDR3 DNA reads as TGTGCCAGCAGCTCTACAGCATCTTGGGGCTACACCTTC. The chain couples TRBV11-2 to TRBJ1-2; no firm D call. The CDR3 is 13 amino acids. V was shortened by 4 bases and J by 8 bases, with 14 bases between the two germline ends. Germline lookup yields CDR1 SGHAT and CDR2 FQNNGV. Full variable domain (remainder filled in from reference TRBV11-2 and TRBJ1-2): EAGVAQSPRYKIIEKRQSVAFWCNPISGHATLYWYQQILGQGPKLLIQFQNNGVVDDSQLPKDRFSAERLKGVDSTLKIQPAKLEDSAVYLCASSSTASWGYTFGSGTRLTVV.

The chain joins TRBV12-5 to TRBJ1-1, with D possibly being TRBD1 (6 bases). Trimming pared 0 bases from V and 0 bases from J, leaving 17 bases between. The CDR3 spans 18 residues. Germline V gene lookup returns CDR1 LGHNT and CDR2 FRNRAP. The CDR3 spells CASGLVIGGGGVNTEAFF. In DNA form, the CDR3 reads TGTGCTAGTGGTTTGGTTATCGGGGGCGGGGGAGTGAACACTGAAGCTTTCTTT. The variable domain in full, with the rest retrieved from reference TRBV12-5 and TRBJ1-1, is DARVTQTPRHKVTEMGQEVTMRCQPILGHNTVFWYRQTMMQGLELLAYFRNRAPLDDSGMPKDRFSAEMPDATLATLKIQPSEPRDSAVYFCASGLVIGGGGVNTEAFFGQGTRLTVV.

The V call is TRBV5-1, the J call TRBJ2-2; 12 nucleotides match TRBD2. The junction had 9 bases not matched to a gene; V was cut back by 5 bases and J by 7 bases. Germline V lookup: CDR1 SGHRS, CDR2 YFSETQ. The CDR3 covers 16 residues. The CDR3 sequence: CASSSGLAGNFGELFF. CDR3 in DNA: TGCGCCAGCAGTTCTGGACTAGCGGGAAATTTCGGGGAGCTGTTTTTT.